These 3 T cell receptor beta chains were all obtained from the same sample, sequenced in a study of cytomegalovirus exposure and HLA in healthy donors. The PCR used 60 Vbeta and 13 Jbeta primers. Profiling relied on immunoSEQ multiplex PCR, and the TCRdb table lists in-frame clones only, not all of them. The sample has over 100,000 clones; around 77% are singletons. Sequencing was done on a sample of PBMCs. The source of these receptors is a man under 40 in good health and CMV-seronegative.

This clone came up a few times. This chain connects TRBV4-2 to TRBJ2-7, with a weak D call TRBD1 (6 bases). Per germline, CDR1 LGHNA and CDR2 YNFKEQ. CDR3 size: 11 residues. The V end was cut by 8 bases, the J end by 6 bases, with 11 bases between. The CDR3, as DNA: TGTGCCAGCCAACAGGGTGGCGAGCAGTACTTC. Translation gives CASQQGGEQYF.

J is TRBJ1-1 and V is TRBV4-3; TRBD1 matches 7 bases. Germline CDR1 LGHNA, CDR2 YSLEER. This CDR3 contains 17 residues. The V gene end was trimmed by 1 base and the J gene end by 4 bases; junction bases not matched to a gene: 12. The CDR3: CASSQAYIIGTATEAFF. CDR3 coding DNA: TGCGCCAGCAGCCAAGCCTACATTATCGGGACAGCCACTGAAGCTTTCTTT.

The CDR3, as DNA: TGTGCCAGCAGTTACATACTCGGGACAGTCCAAGAGACCCAGTACTTC. Its translation: CASSYILGTVQETQYF. V usage is TRBV6-6 and J usage is TRBJ2-5, with TRBD1 matching over 7 bases. V was pared by 2 bases and J by 1 base, with 7 bases of the junction left unmatched. This CDR3 is 16 amino acids long. Looked up from germline, CDR1 is MNHNY and CDR2 is SVGAGI (reference sequence).